This TCR beta chain emerged from a study of cytomegalovirus exposure and HLA in healthy donors. The PCR contained 60 Vbeta and 13 Jbeta primers. The table came from immunoSEQ multiplex PCR; TCRdb's copy has only in-frame clones and leaves some out. Seen here are about 110,000 clones, 70% to 85% observed once, and the top ten hold approximately 4.5%. Study conclusions and caveats: Later on, an analysis showed TCR association rates differing by HLA locus, with DRB1 the most and HLA-C the fewest. The classifier was said to identify cytomegalovirus status with high specificity and sensitivity.

Germline lookup yields CDR1 SGHTA and CDR2 FQGTGA. V lost 3 bases and J lost 4, with 15 bases in between. This CDR3 has 15 amino acids. Worth noting for this clone: The antigen is unknown.

The chain has TRBV7-3 and TRBJ1-2; D is ambiguous. Sequenced sample: PBMCs. This TCR came from a male donor in good health and CMV-seronegative. The CDR3 DNA reads as TGTGCCAGCAGCTTGGGCGGGGTAGGGCCCTATGGCTACACCTTC. Protein: CASSLGGVGPYGYTF.